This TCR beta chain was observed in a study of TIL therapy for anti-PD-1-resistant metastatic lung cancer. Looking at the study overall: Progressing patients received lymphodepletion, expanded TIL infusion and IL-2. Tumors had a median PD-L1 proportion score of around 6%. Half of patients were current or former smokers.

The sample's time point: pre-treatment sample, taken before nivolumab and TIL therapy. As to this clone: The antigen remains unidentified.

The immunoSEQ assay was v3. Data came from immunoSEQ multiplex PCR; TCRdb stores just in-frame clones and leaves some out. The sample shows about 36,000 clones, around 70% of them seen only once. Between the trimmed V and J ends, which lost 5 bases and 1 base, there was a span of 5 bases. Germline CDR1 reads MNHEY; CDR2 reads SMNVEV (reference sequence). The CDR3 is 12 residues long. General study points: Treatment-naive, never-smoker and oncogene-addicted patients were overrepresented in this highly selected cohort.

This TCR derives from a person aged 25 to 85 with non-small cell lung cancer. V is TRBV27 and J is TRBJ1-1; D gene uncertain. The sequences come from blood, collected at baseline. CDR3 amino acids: CASSRGNTEAFF. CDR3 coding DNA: TGTGCCAGCAGTCGAGGGAACACTGAAGCTTTCTTT.